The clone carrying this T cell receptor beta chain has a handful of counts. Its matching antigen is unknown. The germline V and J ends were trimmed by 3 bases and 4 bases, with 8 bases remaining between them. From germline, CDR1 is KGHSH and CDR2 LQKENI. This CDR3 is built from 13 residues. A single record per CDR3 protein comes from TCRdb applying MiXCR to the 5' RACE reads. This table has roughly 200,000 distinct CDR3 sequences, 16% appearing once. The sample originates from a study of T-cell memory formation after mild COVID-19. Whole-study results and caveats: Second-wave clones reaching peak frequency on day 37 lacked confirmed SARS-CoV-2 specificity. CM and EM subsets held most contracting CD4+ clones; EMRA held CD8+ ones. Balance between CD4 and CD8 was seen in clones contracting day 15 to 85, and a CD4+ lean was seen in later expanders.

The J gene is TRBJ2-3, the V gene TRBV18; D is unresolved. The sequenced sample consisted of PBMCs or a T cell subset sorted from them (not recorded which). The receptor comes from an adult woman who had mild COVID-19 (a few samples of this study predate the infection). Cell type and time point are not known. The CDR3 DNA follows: TGTGCCAGCTCACCGGGCTTACCAGATACGCAGTATTTT. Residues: CASSPGLPDTQYF.